A selection of T cell receptor beta chains follows, all from one sample in a study of blood T cell repertoires in COVID-19. This table comes from immunoSEQ multiplex PCR, and its TCRdb copy is limited to in-frame clones, with some not included. The table has 120,000 or so clones, approximately 90% seen once. The sequenced sample consisted of peripheral blood. The receptors were sampled from an older man with active or convalescent COVID-19. CDR3s include the opening cysteine and the closing phenylalanine or tryptophan. The D gene is left open where the match is weak. Expanded clones are given a class, and other clones once, few, many or no size at all.

d_call clone_size j_call v_call cdr3_aa cdr3_nt
NA NA TRBJ2-7 TRBV27 CASRLANINEQYF TGTGCTTCCCGGCTAGCAAATATCAACGAGCAGTACTTC
TRBD2 once TRBJ2-7 TRBV28 CASSRGLAGVSYEQYF TGTGCCAGCAGTCGCGGACTAGCGGGGGTCTCCTACGAGCAGTACTTC
NA NA TRBJ2-1 TRBV6-5 CASGLGLPTNEQFF TGTGCCAGCGGCTTGGGGCTACCCACAAATGAGCAGTTCTTC
NA few TRBJ2-5 TRBV30 CAWSSGGGRETQYF TGTGCCTGGAGTTCTGGAGGGGGCAGAGAGACCCAGTACTTC
TRBD1 NA TRBJ2-7 TRBV9 CASSVAGTGSYEQYF TGTGCCAGCAGCGTAGCCGGGACAGGGTCCTACGAGCAGTACTTC
NA NA TRBJ2-5 TRBV21-1 CASSKLPLANETQYF TGTGCCAGCAGCAAACTTCCCCTAGCAAACGAGACCCAGTACTTC
TRBD1 NA TRBJ2-7 TRBV19 CASSIGTGSSEQYF TGTGCCAGTAGTATTGGGACAGGCTCATCCGAGCAGTACTTC
TRBD2 NA TRBJ2-3 TRBV30 CAWSTSGYTDTQYF TGTGCCTGGAGTACTAGCGGTTACACAGATACGCAGTATTTT
NA NA TRBJ2-2 TRBV12-3/TRBV12-4 CASSQGTGELFF TGTGCCAGCAGTCAGGGTACCGGGGAGCTGTTTTTT
TRBD1 NA TRBJ2-2 TRBV3-1/TRBV3-2 CASSQEGQGHGELFF TGTGCCAGCAGCCAAGAGGGACAGGGGCACGGGGAGCTGTTTTTT
NA NA TRBJ1-6 TRBV5-1 CASSLVVHGGSPLHF TGCGCCAGCAGCTTGGTTGTTCATGGCGGTTCACCCCTCCACTTT
TRBD1 once TRBJ1-2 TRBV10-3 CAISFGQEANYGYTF TGTGCCATCAGTTTCGGACAGGAAGCTAACTATGGCTACACCTTC
NA NA TRBJ1-1 TRBV19 CASSRTDLITEAFF TGTGCCAGTAGTCGGACAGACTTAATCACTGAAGCTTTCTTT
NA NA TRBJ1-1 TRBV5-1 CASSLEQEAFF TGCGCCAGCAGCTTGGAACAAGAAGCTTTCTTT
TRBD1 NA TRBJ2-7 TRBV3-1/TRBV3-2 CASSHGPGTGYEQYF TGTGCCAGCAGCCATGGTCCCGGGACAGGGTACGAGCAGTACTTC
TRBD1 NA TRBJ2-5 TRBV7-7 CASSFGTGDTETQYF TGTGCTAGCAGCTTTGGGACAGGGGATACGGAGACCCAGTACTTC
TRBD2 NA TRBJ2-2 TRBV11-3 CASSLRLAGGTGELFF TGTGCCAGCAGCCTGCGACTAGCGGGGGGCACCGGGGAGCTGTTTTTT
NA NA TRBJ2-3 TRBV9 CASSGGGAYTDTQYF TGTGCCAGCAGCGGTGGGGGGGCCTACACAGATACGCAGTATTTT
TRBD2 NA TRBJ2-1 TRBV7-9 CASSQVSAGVRDEQFF TGTGCCAGCAGCCAGGTCTCAGCGGGAGTTCGGGATGAGCAGTTCTTC
NA NA TRBJ2-5 TRBV11-2 CASSLAETQYF TGTGCCAGCAGCTTAGCGGAGACCCAGTACTTC
NA NA TRBJ1-6 TRBV18 CASSNQGMFNSNSPLHF TGTGCCAGCTCCAACCAGGGGATGTTCAATTCTAATTCACCCCTCCACTTT
NA NA TRBJ1-2 TRBV19 CASGNLNLGPYGYTF TGTGCCAGCGGGAATTTAAACCTCGGACCCTATGGCTACACCTTC
NA NA TRBJ2-2 TRBV7-9 CASSLGQGKNTGELFF TGTGCCAGCAGCTTAGGGCAGGGGAAGAACACCGGGGAGCTGTTTTTT
NA NA TRBJ1-4 TRBV18 CASSPGRNEKLFF TGTGCCAGCTCACCAGGTCGGAATGAAAAACTGTTTTTT
TRBD1 NA TRBJ2-1 TRBV24-1 CATSDYGTGGTNEQFF TGTGCCACCAGTGATTACGGGACAGGGGGCACGAATGAGCAGTTCTTC
NA NA TRBJ1-5 TRBV30 CAWSTGGDQPQHF TGTGCCTGGAGTACAGGCGGGGATCAGCCCCAGCATTTT
TRBD1 NA TRBJ2-5 TRBV7-9 CASSLGETGLETQYF TGTGCCAGCAGCTTAGGAGAGACAGGGCTGGAGACCCAGTACTTC
NA NA TRBJ2-2 TRBV5-1 CASSLIDRNTGELFF TGCGCCAGCAGCTTGATCGACAGGAACACCGGGGAGCTGTTTTTT
NA once TRBJ2-3 TRBV3-1/TRBV3-2 CASSQDQGGSTDTQYF TGTGCCAGCAGCCAAGATCAGGGGGGAAGCACAGATACGCAGTATTTT
NA NA TRBJ1-4 TRBV18 CASSRGSTNEKLFF TGTGCCAGCTCGCGGGGCTCAACTAATGAAAAACTGTTTTTT